The present TCR beta chain was sequenced within a study of cytomegalovirus exposure and HLA in healthy donors. Study-level points and caveats: A prior analysis recorded that most TCR beta V segments were productive about 87% or about 30% of the time. Later on, an analysis showed TCR association rates differing by HLA locus, with DRB1 the most and HLA-C the fewest. Relative to the approximately 660-donor mean, N-insertions were reportedly fewer in an Asian-associated ancestry cluster in a later analysis.

The CDR3 has 13 residues. Germline CDR1 is SNHLY and CDR2 is FYNNEI. The V gene lost 6 bases and the J gene lost 2 bases, with 10 bases spanning the gap. Remarks on this clone: No antigen is known for it.

It was healthy bone marrow donors who served as donors. Researchers ran the PCR with 60 Vbeta and 13 Jbeta primers. Profiling relied on immunoSEQ multiplex PCR, and the TCRdb table lists in-frame clones only, not all of them. Among about 150,000 clones listed, about 73% were seen once. This sequence was found in a woman aged 45 to 65 in good health and CMV-seropositive. The chain links TRBV2 to TRBJ1-2; D gene unclear. Sequenced material: PBMCs. CDR3 DNA: TGTGCCAGCAGGGTCACTGAGAACTATGGCTACACCTTC. It specifies CASRVTENYGYTF.